The T cell receptor beta chain under discussion was sequenced for a study of OX40 agonist ivuxolimab in advanced cancers. Across the study: Each dose-escalation patient presented with hepatocellular carcinoma, melanoma, renal cell or head and neck cancer. General observations from the study: Average numbers of expanded clones were greater in CD8+ T cells than in CD4+.

Regarding this clone: What it binds is unknown.

Sequenced by immunoSEQ multiplex PCR; TCRdb stores in-frame clones only, minus some. Among roughly 69,000 clones, 80% to 90% were seen once, and the ten largest hold about 9.1%. The length of the CDR3 is 15 residues. V shed 3 bases and J 6 bases; nucleotides not matched to a gene: 6. Germline CDR1 reads SGHRS; CDR2 reads YFSETQ. The V call is TRBV5-1, the J call TRBJ1-6; TRBD1 matches 7 bases. This TCR was recovered from an adult with an advanced solid tumor such as melanoma, head and neck, liver or kidney cancer. The starting material was CD4+ or CD8+ T cells sorted from blood, obtained in a trial of the OX40 agonist ivuxolimab. The CDR3, as DNA: TGCGCCAGCAGCTGGGACAGACCGACTAATTCACCCCTCCACTTT. Translated, it gives CASSWDRPTNSPLHF.